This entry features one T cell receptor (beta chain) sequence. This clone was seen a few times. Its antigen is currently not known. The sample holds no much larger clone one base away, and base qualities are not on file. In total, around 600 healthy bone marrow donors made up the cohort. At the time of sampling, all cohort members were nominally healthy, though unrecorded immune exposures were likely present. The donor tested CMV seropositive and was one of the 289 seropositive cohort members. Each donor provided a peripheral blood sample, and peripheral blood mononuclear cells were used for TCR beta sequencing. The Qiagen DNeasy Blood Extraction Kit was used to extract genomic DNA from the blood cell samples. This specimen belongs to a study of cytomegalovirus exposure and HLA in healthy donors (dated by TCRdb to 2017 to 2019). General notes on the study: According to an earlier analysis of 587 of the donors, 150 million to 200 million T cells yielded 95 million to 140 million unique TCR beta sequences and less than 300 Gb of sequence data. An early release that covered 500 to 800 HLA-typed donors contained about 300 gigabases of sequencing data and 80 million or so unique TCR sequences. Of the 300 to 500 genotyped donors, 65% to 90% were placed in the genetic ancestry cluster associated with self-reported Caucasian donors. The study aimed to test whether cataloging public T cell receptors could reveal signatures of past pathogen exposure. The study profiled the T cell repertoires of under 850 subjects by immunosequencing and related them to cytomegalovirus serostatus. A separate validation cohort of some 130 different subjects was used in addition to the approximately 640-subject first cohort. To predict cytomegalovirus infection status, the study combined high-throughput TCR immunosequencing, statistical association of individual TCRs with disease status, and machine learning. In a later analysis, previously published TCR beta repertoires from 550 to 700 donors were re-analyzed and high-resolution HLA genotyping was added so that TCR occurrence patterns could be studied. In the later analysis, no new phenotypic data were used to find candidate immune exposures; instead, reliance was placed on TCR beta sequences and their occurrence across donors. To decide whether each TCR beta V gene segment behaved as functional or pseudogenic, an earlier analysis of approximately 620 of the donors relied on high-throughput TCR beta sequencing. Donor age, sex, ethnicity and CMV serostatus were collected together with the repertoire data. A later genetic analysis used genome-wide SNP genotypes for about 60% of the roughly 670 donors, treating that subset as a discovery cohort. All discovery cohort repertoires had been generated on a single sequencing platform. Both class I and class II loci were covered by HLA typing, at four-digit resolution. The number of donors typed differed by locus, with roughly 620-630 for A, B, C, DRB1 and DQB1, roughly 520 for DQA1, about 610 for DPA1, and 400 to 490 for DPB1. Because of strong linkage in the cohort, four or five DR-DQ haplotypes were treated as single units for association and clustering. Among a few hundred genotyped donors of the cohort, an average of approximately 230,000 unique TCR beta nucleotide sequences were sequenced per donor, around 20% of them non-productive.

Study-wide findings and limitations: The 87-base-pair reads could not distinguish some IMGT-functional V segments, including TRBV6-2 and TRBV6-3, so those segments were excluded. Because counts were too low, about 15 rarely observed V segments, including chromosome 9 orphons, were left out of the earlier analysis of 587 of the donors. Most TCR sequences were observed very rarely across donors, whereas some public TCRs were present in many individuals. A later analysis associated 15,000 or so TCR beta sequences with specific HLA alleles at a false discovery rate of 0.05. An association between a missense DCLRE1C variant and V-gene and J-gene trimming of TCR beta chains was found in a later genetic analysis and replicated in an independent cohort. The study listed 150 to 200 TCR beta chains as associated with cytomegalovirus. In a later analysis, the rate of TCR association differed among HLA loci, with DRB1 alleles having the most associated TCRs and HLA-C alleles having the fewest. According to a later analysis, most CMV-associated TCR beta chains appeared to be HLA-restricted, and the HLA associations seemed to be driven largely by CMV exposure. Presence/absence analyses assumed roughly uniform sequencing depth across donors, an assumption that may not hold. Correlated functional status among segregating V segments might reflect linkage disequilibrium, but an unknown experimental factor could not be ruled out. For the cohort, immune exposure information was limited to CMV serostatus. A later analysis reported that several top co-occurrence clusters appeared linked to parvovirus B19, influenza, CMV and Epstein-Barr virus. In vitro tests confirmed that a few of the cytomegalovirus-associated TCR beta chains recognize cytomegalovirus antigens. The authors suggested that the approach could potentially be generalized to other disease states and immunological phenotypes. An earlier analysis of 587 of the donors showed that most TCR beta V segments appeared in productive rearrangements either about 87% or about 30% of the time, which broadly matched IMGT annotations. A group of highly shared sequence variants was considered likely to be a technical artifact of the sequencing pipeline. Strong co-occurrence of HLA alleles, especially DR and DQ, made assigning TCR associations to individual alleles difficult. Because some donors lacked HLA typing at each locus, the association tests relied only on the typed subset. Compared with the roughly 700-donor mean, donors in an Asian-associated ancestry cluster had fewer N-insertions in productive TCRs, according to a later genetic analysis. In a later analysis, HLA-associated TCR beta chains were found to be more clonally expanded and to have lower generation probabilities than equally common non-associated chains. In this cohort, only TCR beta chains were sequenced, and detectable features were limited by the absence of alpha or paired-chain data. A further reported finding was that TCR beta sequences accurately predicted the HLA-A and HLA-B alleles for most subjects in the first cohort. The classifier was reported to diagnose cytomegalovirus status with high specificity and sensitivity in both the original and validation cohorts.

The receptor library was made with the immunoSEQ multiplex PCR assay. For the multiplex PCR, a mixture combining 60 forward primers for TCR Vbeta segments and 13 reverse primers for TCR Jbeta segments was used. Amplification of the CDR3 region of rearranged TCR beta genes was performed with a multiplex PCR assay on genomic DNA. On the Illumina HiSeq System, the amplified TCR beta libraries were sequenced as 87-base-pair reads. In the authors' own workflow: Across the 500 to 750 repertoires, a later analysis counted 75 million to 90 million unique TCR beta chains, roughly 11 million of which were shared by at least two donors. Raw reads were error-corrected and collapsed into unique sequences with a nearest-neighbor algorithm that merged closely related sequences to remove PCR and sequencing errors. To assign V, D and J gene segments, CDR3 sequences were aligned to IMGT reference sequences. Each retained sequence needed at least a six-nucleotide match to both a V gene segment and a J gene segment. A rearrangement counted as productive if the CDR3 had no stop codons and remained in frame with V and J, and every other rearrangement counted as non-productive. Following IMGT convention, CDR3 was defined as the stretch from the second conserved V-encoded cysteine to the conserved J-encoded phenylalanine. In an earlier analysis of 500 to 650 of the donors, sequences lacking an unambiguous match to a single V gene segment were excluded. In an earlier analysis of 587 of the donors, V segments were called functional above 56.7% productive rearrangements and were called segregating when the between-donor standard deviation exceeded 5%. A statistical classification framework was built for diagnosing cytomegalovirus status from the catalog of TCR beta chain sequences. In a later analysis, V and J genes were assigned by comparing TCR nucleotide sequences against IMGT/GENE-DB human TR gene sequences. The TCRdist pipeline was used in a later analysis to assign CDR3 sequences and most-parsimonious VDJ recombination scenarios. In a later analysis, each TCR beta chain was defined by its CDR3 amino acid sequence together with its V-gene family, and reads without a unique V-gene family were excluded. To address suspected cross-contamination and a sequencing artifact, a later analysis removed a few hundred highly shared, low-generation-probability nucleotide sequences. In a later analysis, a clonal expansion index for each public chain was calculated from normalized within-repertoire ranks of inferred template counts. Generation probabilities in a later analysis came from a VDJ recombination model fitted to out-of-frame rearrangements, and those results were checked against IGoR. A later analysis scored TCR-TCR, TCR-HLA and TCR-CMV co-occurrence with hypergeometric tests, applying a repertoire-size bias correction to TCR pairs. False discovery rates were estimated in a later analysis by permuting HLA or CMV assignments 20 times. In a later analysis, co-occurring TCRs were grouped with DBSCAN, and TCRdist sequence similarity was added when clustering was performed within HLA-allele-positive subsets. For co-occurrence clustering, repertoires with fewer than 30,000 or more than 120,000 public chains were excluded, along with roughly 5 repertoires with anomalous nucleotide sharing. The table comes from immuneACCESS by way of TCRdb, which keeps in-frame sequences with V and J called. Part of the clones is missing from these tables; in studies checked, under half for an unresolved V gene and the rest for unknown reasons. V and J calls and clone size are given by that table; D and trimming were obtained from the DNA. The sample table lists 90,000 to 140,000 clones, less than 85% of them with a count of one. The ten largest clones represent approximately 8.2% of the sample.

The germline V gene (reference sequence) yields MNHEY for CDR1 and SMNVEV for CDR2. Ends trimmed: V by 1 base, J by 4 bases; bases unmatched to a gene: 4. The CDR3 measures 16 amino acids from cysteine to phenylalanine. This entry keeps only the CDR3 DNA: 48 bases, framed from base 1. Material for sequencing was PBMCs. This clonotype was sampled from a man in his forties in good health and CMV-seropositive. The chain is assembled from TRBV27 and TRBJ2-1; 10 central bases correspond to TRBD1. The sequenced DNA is TGTGCCAGCAGTTTATTAGGGACAGGGGCTTACAATGAGCAGTTCTTC. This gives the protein CASSLLGTGAYNEQFF.